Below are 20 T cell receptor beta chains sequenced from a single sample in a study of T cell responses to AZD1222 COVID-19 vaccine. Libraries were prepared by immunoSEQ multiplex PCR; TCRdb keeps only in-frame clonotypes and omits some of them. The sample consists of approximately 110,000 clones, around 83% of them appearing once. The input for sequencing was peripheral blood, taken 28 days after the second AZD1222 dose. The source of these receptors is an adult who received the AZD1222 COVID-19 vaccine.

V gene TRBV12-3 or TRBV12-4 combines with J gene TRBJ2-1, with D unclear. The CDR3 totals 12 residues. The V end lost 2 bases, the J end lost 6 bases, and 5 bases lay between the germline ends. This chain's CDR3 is CASSLTLNEQFF. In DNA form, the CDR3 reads TGTGCCAGCAGTTTAACACTCAATGAGCAGTTCTTC.

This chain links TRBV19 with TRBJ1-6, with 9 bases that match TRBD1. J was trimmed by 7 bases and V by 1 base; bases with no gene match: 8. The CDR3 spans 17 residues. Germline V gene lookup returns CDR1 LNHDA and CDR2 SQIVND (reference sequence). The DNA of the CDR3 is TGTGCCAGTAGTATAGCCCCTCGGACAGGGGAAAATTCACCCCTCCACTTT. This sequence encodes CASSIAPRTGENSPLHF.

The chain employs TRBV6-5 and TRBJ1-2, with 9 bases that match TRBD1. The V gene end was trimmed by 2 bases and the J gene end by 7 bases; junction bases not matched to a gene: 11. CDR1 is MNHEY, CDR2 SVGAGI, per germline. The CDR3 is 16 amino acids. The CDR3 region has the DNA TGTGCCAGCAGTTACGGGTCTACCGGGACAGGGACTGGCTACACCTTC. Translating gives CASSYGSTGTGTGYTF.

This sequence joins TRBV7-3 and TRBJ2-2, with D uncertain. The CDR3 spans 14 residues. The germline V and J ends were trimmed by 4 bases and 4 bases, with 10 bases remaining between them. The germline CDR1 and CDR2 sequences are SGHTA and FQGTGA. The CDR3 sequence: CASSSRAPTGELFF. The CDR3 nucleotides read TGTGCCAGCAGCTCCCGGGCACCCACCGGGGAGCTGTTTTTT.

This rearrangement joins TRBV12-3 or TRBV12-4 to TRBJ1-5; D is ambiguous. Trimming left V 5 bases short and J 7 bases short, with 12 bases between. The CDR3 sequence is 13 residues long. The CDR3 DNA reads TGTGCCAGCAGTCCCGGGCCTGGGCAGCCCCAGCATTTT. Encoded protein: CASSPGPGQPQHF.

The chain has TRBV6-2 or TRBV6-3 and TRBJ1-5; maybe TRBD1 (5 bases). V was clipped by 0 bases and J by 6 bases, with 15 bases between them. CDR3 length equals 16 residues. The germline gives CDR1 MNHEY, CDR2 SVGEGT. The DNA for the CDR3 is TGTGCCAGCAGTTACTCCGCCTGGCAGGGAGGTCAGCCCCAGCATTTT. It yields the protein CASSYSAWQGGQPQHF.

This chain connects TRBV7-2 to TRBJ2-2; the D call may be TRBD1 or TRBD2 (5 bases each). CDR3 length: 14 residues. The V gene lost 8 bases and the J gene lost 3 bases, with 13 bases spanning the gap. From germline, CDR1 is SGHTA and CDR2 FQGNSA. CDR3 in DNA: TGTGCCAGCCGCCGGATGGGGGACACCGGGGAGCTGTTTTTT. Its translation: CASRRMGDTGELFF.

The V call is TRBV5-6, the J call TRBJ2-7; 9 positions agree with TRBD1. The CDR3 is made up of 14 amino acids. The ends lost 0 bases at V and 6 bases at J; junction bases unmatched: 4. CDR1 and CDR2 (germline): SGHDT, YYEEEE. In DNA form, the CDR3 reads TGTGCCAGCAGCTTGGACAGGGGGCCGGTCGAGCAGTACTTC. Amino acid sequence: CASSLDRGPVEQYF.

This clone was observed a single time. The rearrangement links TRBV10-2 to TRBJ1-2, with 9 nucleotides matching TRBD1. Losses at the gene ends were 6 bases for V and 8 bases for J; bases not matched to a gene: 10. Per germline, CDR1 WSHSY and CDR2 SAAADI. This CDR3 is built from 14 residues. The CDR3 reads CASRPRDRVIGYTF. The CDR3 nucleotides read TGCGCCAGCAGGCCCCGGGACAGGGTTATAGGCTACACCTTC.

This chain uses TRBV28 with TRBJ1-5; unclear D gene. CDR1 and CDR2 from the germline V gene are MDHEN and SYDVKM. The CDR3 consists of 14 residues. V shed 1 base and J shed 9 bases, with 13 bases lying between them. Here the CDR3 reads CASSLSGPSGPQHF. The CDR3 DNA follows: TGTGCCAGCAGTTTATCTGGGCCATCGGGGCCCCAGCATTTT.

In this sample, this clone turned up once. CDR3 sequence (DNA): TGTGCCAGCAGCTTACAGGGAGGGACGACCTACGAGCAGTACTTC. This translates into CASSLQGGTTYEQYF. This chain uses TRBV7-2 with TRBJ2-7, with TRBD2 matching 7 bases. Germline V gene data show CDR1 as SGHTA and CDR2 as FQGNSA. The CDR3 has 15 residues. J was trimmed by 2 bases and V by 2 bases; bases with no gene match: 6.

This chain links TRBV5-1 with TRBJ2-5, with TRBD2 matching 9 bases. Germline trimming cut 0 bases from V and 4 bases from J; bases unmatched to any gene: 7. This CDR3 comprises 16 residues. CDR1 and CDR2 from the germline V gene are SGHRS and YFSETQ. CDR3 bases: TGCGCCAGCAGCTTGGAGGCGCGGGGGGGCCTAGAGACCCAGTACTTC. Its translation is CASSLEARGGLETQYF.

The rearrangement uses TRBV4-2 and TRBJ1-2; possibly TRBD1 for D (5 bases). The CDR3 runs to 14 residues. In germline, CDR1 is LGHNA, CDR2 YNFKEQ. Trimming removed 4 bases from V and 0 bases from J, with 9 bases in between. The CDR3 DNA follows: TGTGCCAGCAGCCTTGACAGTTCTAACTATGGCTACACCTTC. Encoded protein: CASSLDSSNYGYTF.

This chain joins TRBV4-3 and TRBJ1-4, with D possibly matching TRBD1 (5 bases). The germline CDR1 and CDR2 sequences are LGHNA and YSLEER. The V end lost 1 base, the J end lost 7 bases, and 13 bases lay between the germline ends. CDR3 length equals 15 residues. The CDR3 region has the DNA TGCGCCAGCAGCCAAGGGGACGGAAAGGTTGAAAAACTGTTTTTT. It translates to CASSQGDGKVEKLFF.

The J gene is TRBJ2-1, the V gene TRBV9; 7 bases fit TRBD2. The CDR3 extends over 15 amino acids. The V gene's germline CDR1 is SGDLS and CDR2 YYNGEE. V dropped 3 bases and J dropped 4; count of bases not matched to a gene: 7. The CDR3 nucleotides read TGTGCCAGCAGCGCCTCGGGACTACATTACAATGAGCAGTTCTTC. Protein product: CASSASGLHYNEQFF.

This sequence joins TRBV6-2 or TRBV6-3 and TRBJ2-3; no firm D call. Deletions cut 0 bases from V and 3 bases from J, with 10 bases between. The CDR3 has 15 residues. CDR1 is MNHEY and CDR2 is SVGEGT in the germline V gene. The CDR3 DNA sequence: TGTGCCAGCAGTTACTCTGCAGGTACTACAGATACGCAGTATTTT. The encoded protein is CASSYSAGTTDTQYF.

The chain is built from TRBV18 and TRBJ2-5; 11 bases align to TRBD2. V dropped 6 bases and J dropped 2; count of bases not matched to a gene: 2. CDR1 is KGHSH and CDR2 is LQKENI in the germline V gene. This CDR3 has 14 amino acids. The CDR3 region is CASSGTSGQETQYF. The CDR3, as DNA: TGTGCCAGCTCCGGGACTAGCGGACAAGAGACCCAGTACTTC.

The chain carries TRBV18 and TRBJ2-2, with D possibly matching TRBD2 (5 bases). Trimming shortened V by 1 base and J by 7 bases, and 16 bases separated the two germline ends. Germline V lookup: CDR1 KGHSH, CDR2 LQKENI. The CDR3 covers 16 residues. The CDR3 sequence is CASSPRLAREIGELFF. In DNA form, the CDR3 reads TGTGCCAGCTCACCACGCCTAGCTCGTGAAATCGGGGAGCTGTTTTTT.

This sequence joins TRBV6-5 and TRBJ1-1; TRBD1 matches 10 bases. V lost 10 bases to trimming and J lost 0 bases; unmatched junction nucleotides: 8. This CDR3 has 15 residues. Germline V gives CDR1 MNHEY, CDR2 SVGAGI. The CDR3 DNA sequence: TGTGCCACCCAGGACGGGACAGGGGTGAACACTGAAGCTTTCTTT. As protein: CATQDGTGVNTEAFF.

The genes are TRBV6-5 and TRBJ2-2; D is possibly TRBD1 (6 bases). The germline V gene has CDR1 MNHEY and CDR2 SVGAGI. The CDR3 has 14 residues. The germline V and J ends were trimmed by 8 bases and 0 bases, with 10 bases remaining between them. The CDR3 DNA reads TGTGCCAGCCAGACAGGCGCGAACACCGGGGAGCTGTTTTTT. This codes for CASQTGANTGELFF.